This T cell receptor (beta chain) originates from a study of T cell repertoires in cytomegalovirus infection. Turning to the study itself: CMV epitopes used comprised recently identified HLA-C-restricted ones and well-studied HLA-B-restricted ones. It was the public TCR beta signatures that indicated both CMV infection and matching HLA type.

This clonotype has a handful of counts. Its antigen is still unknown. Points from the study as a whole: HLA-C-restricted CMV-specific TCR beta clonotypes prevailed in the ex vivo response.

TCRdb re-derived calls from the reads in MiXCR, one entry per CDR3 protein. The sample lists roughly 500,000 distinct CDR3 sequences, roughly a third occurring once. The sequence came from a human donor in good health (CMV status not recorded). Some clones in this sample may be carry-over from other donors' samples. The sequencing here drew on cultured PBMCs, taken from culture after CMV antigen stimulation.

The CDR3, as DNA: TGTGCCAGCAGCTTAGAGGAAGACACCTTC. Protein product: CASSLEEDTF. V usage is TRBV11-3 and J usage is TRBJ1-2; D unresolved. V lost 0 bases and J lost 12, with 5 bases in between. The CDR3 contains 10 residues. Germline V gene data show CDR1 as SGHNT and CDR2 as YENEEA.